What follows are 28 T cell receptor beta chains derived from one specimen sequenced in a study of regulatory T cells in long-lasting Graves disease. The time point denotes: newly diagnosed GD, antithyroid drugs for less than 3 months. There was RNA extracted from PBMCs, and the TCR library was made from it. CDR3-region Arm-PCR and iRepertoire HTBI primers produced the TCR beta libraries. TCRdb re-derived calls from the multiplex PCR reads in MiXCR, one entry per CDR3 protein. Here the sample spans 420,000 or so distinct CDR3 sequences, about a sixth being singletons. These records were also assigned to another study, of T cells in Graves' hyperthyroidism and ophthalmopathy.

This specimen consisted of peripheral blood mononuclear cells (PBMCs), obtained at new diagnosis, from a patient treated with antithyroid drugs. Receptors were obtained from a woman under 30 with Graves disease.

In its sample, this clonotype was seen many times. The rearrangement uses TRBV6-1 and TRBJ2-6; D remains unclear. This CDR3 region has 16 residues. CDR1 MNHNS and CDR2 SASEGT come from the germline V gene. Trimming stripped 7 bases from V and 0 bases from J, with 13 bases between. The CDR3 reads CASTVGAGSGANVLTF. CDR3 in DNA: TGTGCCAGCACCGTGGGTGCAGGCTCTGGGGCCAACGTCCTGACTTTC.

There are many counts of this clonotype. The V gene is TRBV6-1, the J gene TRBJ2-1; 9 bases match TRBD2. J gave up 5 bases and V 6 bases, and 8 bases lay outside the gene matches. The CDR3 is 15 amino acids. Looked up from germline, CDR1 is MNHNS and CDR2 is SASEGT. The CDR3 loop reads CASSSGTSPNNEQFF. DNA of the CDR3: TGTGCCAGCAGCTCCGGGACTAGCCCGAACAATGAGCAGTTCTTC.

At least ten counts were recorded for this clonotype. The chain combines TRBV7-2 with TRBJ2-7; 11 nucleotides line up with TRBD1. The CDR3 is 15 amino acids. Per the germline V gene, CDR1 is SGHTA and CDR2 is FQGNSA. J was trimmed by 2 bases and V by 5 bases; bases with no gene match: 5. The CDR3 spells CASSIGTGGTYEQYF. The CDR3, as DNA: TGTGCCAGCAGCATAGGGACAGGGGGTACCTACGAGCAGTACTTC.

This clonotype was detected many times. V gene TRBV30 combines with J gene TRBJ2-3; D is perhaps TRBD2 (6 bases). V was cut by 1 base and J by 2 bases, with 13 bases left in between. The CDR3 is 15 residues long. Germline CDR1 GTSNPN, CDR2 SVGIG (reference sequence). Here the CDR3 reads CAWSAGLTFTDTQYF. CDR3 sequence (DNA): TGTGCCTGGAGTGCGGGACTGACATTCACAGATACGCAGTATTTT.

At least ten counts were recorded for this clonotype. The CDR3 nucleotides read TGTGCCAGCGGGGCAGGGGGTTTCAATGAGCAGTTCTTC. As protein: CASGAGGFNEQFF. J is TRBJ2-1 and V is TRBV28; TRBD1 matches 7 bases. The CDR3 extends over 13 amino acids. The ends lost 8 bases at V and 6 bases at J; junction bases unmatched: 7. Germline V CDR1 and CDR2: MDHEN, SYDVKM.

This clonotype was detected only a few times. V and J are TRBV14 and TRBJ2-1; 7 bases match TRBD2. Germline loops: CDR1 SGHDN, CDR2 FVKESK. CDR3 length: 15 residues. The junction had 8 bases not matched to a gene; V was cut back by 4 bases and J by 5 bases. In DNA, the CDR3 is TGTGCCAGCAGCCCTATTGCGGGAGTGAACAATGAGCAGTTCTTC. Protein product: CASSPIAGVNNEQFF.

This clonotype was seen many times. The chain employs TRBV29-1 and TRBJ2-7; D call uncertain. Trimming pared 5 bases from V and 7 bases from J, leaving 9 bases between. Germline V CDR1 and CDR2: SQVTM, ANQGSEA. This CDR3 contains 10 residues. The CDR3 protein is CSVNTGEQYF. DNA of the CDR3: TGCAGCGTTAACACCGGGGAGCAGTACTTC.

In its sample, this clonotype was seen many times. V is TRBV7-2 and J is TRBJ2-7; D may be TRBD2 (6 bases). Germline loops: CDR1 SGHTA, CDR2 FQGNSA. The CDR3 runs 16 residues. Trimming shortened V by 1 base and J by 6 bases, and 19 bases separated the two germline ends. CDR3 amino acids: CASSLGGVPASGEQYF. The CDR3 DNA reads TGTGCCAGCAGCTTAGGCGGGGTCCCTGCGTCCGGCGAGCAGTACTTC.

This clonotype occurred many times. CDR3 amino acids: CASNYGPTQPQHF. The CDR3 DNA sequence: TGTGCCAGCAACTACGGGCCTACACAGCCCCAGCATTTT. V and J are TRBV12-3 or TRBV12-4 and TRBJ1-5; D is ambiguous. Trimming shortened V by 7 bases and J by 7 bases, and 14 bases separated the two germline ends. The CDR3 is 13 residues long.

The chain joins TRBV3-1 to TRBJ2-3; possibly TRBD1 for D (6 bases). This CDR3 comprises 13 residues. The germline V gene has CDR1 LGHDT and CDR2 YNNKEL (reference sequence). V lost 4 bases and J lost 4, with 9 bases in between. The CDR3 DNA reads TGTGCCAGCAGCCGAGGACAGTCAGATACGCAGTATTTT. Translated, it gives CASSRGQSDTQYF.

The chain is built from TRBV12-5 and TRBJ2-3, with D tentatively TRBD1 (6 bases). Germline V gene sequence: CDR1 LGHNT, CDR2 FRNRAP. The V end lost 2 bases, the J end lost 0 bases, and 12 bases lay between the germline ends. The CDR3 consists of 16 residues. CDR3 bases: TGTGCTAGTGGTTTGTCCCAGGGGCCGAGCACAGATACGCAGTATTTT. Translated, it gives CASGLSQGPSTDTQYF.

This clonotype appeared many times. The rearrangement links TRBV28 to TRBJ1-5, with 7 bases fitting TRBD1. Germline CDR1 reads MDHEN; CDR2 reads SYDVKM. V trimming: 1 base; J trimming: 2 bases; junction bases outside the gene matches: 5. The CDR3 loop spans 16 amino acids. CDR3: CASSLYRGFRNQPQHF. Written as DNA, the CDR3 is TGTGCCAGCAGTTTATACAGGGGTTTTCGCAATCAGCCCCAGCATTTT.

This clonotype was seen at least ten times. Here the CDR3 reads CSAPDYGSRGGQPQHF. CDR3 sequence (DNA): TGCAGTGCTCCTGACTACGGCTCCCGGGGAGGTCAGCCCCAGCATTTT. The chain has TRBV20-1 and TRBJ1-5; no clear D. Germline V gene lookup returns CDR1 DFQATT and CDR2 SNEGSKA (reference sequence). Trimming removed 5 bases at V and 6 bases at J, with 23 bases between. This CDR3 contains 16 residues.

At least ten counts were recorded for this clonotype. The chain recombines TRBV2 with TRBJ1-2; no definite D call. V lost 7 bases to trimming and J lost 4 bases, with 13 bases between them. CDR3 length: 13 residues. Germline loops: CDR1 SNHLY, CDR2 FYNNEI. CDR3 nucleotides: TGTGCCAGCATCGGGGTCGGGAGCTATGGCTACACCTTC. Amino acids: CASIGVGSYGYTF.

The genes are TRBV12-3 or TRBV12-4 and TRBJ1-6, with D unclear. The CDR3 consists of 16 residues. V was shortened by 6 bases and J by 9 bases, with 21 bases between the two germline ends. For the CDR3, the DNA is TGTGCCAGCAGCGCAGTTGGAAATGATTCTCCTTCACCCCTCCACTTT. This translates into CASSAVGNDSPSPLHF.

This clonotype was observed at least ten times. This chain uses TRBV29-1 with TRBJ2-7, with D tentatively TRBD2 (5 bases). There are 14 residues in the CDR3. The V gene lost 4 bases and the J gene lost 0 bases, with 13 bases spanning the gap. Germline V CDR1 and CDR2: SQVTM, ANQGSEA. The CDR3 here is CSVAGSAASYEQYF. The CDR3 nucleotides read TGCAGCGTTGCGGGTAGCGCGGCCTCCTACGAGCAGTACTTC.

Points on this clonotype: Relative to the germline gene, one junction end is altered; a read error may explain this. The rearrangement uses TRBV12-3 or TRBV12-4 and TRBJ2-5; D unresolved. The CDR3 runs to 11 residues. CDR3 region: CGSTGQETQYF. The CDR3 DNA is TGTGGCAGCACGGGCCAGGAGACCCAGTACTTC.

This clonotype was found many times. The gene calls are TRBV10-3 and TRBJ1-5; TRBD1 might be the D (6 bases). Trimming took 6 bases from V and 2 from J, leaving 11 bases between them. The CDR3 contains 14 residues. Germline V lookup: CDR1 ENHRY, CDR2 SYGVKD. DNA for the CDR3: TGTGCCATCAGAGAACAGGGCGGCAATCAGCCCCAGCATTTT. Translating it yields CAIREQGGNQPQHF.

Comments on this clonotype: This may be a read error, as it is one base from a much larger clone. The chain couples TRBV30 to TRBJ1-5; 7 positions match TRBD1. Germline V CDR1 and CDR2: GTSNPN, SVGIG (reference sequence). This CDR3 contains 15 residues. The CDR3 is CAWGGRGRDNLPQHF. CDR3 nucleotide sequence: TGTGCCTGGGGAGGTAGGGGGCGCGACAATCTGCCCCAGCATTTT.

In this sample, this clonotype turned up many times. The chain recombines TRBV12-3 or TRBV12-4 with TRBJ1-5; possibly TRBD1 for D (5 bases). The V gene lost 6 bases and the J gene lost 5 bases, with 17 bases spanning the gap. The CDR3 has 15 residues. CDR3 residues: CASSPFGGVHQPQHF. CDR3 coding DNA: TGTGCCAGCAGCCCTTTTGGAGGGGTACATCAGCCCCAGCATTTT.

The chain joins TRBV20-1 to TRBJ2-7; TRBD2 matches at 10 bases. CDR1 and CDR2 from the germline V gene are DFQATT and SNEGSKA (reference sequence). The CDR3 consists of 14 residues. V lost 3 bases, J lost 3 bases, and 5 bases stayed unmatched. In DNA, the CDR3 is TGCAGTGCTAGGAAACTAGCGGGAAGCTACGAGCAGTACTTC. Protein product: CSARKLAGSYEQYF.

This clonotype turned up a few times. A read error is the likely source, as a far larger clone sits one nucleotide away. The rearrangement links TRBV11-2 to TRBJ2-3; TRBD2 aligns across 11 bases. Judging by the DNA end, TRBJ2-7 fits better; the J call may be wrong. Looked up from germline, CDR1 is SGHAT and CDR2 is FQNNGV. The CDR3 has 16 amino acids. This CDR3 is CANSLALLAGEREQYF. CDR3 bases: TGTGCCAACAGCTTAGCTTTACTAGCGGGAGAGCGCGAGCAGTACTTC.

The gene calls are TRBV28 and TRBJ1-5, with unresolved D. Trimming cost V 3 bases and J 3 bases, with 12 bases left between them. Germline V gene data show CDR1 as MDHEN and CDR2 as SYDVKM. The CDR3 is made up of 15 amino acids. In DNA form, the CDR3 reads TGTGCCAGCAGTTTCGACCCGAAAGTCAATCAGCCCCAGCATTTT. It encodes CASSFDPKVNQPQHF.

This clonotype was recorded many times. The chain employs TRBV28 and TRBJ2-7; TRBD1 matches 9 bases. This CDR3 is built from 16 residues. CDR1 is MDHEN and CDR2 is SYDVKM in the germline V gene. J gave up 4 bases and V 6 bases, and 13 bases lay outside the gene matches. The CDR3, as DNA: TGTGCCAGCAGGTCCCGGGACAGGGATCGCCGTTACGAGCAGTACTTC. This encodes CASRSRDRDRRYEQYF. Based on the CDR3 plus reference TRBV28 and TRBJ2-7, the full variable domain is DVKVTQSSRYLVKRTGEKVFLECVQDMDHENMFWYRQDPGLGLRLIYFSYDVKMKEKGDIPEGYSVSREKKERFSLILESASTNQTSMYLCASRSRDRDRRYEQYFGPGTRLTVT.

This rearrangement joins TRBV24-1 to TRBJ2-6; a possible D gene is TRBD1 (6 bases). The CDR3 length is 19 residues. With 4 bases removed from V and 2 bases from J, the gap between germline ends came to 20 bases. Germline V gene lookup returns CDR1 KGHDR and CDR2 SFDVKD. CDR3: CATSEGTSYDFPGANVLTF. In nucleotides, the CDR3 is TGTGCCACCAGTGAGGGGACAAGCTACGATTTTCCTGGGGCCAACGTCCTGACTTTC.

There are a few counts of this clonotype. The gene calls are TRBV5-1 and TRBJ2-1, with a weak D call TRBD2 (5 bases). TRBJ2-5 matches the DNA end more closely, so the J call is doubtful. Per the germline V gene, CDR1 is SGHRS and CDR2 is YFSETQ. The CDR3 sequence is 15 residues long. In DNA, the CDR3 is TGCGCCAGCAGCTTGTCCCCGGGGAACCAAGAGACCCAGTACTTC. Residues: CASSLSPGNQETQYF.

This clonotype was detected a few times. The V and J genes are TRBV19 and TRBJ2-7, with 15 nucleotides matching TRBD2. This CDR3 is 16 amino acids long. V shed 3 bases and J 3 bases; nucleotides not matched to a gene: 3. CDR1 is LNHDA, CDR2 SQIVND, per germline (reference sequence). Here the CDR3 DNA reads TGTGCCAGTAGTATTGGGACTAGCGGGAGGAACTACGAGCAGTACTTC. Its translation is CASSIGTSGRNYEQYF.

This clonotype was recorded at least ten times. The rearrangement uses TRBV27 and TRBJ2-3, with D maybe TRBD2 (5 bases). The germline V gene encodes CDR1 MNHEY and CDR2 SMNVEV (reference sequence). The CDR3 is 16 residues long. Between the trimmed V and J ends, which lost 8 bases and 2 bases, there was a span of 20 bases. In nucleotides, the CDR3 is TGTGCCAGCGCCACGACCGTTTCTAGCTTCACAGATACGCAGTATTTT. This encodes CASATTVSSFTDTQYF.